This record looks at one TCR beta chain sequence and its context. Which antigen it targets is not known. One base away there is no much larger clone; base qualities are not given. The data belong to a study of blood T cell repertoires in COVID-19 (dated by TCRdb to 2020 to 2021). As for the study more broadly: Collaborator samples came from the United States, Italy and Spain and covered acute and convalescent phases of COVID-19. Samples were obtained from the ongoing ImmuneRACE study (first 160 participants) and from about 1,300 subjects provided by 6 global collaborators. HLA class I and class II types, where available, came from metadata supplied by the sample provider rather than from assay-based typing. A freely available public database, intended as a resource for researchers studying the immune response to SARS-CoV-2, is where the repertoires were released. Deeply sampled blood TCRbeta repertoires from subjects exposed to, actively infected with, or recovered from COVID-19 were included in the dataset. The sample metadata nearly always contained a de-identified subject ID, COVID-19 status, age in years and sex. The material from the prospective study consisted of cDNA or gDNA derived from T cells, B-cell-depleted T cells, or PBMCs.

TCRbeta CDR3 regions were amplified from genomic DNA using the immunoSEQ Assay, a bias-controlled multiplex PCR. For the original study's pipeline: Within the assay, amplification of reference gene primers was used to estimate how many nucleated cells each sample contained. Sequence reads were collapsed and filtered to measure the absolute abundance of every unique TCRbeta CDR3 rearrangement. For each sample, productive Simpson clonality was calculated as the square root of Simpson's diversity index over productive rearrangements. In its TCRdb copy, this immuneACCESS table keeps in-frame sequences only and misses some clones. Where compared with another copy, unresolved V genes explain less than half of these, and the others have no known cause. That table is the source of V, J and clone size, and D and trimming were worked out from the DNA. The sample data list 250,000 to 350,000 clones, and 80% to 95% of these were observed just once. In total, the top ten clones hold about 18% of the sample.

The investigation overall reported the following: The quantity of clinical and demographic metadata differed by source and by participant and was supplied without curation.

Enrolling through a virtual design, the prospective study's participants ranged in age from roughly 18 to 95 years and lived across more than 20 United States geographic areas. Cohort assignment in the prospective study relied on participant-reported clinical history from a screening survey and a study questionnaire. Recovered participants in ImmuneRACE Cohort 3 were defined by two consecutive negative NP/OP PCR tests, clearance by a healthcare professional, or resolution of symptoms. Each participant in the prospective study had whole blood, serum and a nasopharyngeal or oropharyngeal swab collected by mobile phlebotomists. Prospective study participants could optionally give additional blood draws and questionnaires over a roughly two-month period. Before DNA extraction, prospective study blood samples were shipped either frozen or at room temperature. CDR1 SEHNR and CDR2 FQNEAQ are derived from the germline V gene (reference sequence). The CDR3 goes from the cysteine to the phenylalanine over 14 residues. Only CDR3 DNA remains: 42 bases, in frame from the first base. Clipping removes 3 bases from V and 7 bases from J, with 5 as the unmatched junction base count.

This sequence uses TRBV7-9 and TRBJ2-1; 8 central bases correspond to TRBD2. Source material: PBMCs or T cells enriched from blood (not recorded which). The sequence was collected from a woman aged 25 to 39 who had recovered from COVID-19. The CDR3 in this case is CASSFMTSANEQFF. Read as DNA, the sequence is TGTGCCAGCAGCTTTATGACTAGCGCGAATGAGCAGTTCTTC.